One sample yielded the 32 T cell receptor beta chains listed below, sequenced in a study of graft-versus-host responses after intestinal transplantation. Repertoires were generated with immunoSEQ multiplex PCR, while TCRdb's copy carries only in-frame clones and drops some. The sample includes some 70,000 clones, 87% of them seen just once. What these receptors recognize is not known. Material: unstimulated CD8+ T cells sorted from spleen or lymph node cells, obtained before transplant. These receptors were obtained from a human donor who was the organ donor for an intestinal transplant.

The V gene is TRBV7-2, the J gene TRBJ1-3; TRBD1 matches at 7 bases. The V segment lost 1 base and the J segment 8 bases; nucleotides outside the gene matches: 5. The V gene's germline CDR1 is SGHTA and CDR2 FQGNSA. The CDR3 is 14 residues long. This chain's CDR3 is CASSLEAQGDTIYF. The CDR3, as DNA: TGTGCCAGCAGCTTAGAAGCTCAGGGGGACACCATATATTTT.

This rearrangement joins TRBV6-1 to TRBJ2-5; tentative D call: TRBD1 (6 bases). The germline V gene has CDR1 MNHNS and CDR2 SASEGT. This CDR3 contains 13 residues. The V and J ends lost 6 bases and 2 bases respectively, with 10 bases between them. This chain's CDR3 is CASRGTPQETQYF. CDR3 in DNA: TGTGCCAGCAGGGGGACACCACAAGAGACCCAGTACTTC.

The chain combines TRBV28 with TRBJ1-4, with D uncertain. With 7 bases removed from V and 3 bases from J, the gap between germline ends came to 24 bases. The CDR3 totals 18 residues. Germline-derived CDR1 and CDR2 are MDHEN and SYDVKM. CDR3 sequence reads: CASTTPRGEGYANEKLFF. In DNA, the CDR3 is TGTGCCAGCACCACGCCCCGAGGTGAGGGCTATGCTAATGAAAAACTGTTTTTT.

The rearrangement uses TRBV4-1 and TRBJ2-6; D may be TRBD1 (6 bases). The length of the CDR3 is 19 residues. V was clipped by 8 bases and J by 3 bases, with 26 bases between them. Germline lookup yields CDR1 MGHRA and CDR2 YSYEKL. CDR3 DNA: TGCGCCAGCCGCCGTTTGGCAGGGGTACTGATAGGTGGGGCCAACGTCCTGACTTTC. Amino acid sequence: CASRRLAGVLIGGANVLTF.

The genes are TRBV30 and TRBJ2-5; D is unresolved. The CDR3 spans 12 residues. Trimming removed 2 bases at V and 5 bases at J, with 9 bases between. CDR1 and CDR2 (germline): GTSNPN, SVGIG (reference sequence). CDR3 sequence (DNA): TGTGCCTGGAGTCTACAGTCGGAGACCCAGTACTTC. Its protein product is CAWSLQSETQYF.

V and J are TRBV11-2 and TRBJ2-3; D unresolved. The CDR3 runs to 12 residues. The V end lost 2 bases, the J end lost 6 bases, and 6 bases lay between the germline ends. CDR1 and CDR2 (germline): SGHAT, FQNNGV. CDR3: CASSLLGDTQYF. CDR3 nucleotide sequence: TGTGCCAGCAGCTTACTCGGGGATACGCAGTATTTT.

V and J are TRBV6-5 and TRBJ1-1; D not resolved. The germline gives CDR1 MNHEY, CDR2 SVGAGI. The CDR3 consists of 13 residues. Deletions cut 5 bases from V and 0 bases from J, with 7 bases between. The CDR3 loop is CASSNGMNTEAFF. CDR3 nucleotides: TGTGCCAGCAGTAACGGGATGAACACTGAAGCTTTCTTT.

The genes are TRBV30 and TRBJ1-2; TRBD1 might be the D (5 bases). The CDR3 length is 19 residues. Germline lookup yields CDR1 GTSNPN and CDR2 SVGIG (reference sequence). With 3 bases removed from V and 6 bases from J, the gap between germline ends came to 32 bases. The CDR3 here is CAWSNPGPTLGVGWNGYTF. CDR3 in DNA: TGTGCCTGGAGCAATCCGGGGCCTACGCTCGGTGTGGGGTGGAATGGCTACACCTTC.

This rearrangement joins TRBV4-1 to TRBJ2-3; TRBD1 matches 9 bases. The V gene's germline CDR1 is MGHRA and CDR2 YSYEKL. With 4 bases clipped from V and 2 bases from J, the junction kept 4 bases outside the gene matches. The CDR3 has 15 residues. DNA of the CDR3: TGCGCCAGCAGCCTAGACAGGGGGACCACAGATACGCAGTATTTT. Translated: CASSLDRGTTDTQYF.

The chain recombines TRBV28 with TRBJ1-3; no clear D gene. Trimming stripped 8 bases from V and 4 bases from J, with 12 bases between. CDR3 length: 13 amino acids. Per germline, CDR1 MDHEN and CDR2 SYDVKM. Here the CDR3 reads CASVEALGNTIYF. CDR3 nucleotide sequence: TGTGCCAGCGTGGAGGCGCTCGGAAACACCATATATTTT.

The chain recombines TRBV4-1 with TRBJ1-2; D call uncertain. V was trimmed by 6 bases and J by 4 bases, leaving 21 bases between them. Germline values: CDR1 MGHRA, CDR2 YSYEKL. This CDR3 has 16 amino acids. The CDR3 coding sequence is TGCGCCAGCAGGCACCGAGGAGCAGGAGATTCCTATGGCTACACCTTC. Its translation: CASRHRGAGDSYGYTF.

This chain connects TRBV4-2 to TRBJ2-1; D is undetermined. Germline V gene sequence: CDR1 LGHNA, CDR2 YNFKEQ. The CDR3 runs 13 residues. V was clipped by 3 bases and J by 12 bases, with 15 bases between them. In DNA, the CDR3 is TGTGCCAGCAGCCAGGGAAAGGAGCAACGGCAGTTCTTC. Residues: CASSQGKEQRQFF.

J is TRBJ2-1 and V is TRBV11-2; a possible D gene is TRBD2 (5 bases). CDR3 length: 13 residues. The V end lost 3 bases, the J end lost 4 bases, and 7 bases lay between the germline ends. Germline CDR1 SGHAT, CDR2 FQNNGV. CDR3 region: CASSLDLYNEQFF. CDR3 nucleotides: TGTGCCAGCAGCTTGGACTTATACAATGAGCAGTTCTTC.

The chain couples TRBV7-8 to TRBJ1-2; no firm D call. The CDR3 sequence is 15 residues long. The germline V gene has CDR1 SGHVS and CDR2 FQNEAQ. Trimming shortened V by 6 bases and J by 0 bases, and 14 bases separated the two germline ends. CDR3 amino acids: CASSYGPSPNYGYTF. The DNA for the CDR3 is TGTGCCAGCAGTTATGGGCCCTCCCCTAACTATGGCTACACCTTC.

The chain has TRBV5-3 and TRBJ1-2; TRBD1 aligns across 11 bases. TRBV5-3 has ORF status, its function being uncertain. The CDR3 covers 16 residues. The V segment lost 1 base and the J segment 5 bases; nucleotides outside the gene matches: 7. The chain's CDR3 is CARSLKPGQGDYGYTF. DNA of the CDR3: TGTGCCAGAAGCTTGAAACCGGGACAGGGGGATTATGGCTACACCTTC.

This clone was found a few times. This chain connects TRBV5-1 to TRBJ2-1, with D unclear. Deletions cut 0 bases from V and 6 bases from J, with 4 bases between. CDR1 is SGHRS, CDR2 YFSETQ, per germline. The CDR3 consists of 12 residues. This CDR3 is CASSLGLNEQFF. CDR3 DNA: TGCGCCAGCAGCTTGGGACTCAATGAGCAGTTCTTC.

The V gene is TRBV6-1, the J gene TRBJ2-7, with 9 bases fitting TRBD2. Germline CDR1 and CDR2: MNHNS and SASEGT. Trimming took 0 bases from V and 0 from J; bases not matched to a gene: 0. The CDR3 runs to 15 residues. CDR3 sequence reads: CASSEASGGSYEQYF. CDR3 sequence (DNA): TGTGCCAGCAGTGAAGCTAGCGGGGGCTCCTACGAGCAGTACTTC.

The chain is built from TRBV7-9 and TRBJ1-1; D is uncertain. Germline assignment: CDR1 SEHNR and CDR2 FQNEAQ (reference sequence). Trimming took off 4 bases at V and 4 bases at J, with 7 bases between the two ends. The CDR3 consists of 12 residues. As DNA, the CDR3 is TGTGCCAGCAGCTCATGGGGCACTGAAGCTTTCTTT. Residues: CASSSWGTEAFF.

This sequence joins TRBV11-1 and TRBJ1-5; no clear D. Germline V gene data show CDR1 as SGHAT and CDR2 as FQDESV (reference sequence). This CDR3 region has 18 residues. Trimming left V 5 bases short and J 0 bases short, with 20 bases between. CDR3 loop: CASSALLWIEYSNQPQHF. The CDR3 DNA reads TGTGCCAGCAGCGCCCTCCTGTGGATAGAGTATAGCAATCAGCCCCAGCATTTT.

This chain's CDR3 is CASSLWMIATDTQYF. The CDR3 nucleotides read TGTGCCAGCAGCCTATGGATGATCGCGACCGATACGCAGTATTTT. This chain uses TRBV13 with TRBJ2-3; D gene uncertain. This CDR3 spans 15 amino acids. CDR1 and CDR2 from the germline V gene are PRHDT and FYEKMQ (reference sequence). V was cut by 5 bases and J by 6 bases, with 18 bases left in between.

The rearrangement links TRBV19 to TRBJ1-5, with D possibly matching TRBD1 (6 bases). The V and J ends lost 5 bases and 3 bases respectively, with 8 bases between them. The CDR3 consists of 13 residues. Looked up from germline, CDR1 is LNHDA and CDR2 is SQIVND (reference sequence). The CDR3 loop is CASSRQANQPQHF. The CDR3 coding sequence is TGTGCCAGTAGTCGACAGGCCAATCAGCCCCAGCATTTT.

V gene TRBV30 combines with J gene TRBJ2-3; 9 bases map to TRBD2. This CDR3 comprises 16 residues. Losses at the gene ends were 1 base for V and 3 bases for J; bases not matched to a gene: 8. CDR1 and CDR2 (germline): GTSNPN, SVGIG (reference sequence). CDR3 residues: CAWSAIAGAGTDTQYF. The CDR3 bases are TGTGCCTGGAGTGCAATAGCGGGGGCGGGGACAGATACGCAGTATTTT.

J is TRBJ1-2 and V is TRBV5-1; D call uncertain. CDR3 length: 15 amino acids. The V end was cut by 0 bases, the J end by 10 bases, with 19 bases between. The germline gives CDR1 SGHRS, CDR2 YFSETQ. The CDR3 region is CASSLGSGSGVDYTF. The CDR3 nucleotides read TGCGCCAGCAGCTTGGGATCGGGATCCGGCGTCGACTACACCTTC.

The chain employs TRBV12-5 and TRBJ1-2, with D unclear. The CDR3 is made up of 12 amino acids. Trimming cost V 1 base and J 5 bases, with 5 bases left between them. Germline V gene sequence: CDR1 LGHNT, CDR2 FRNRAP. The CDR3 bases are TGTGCTAGTGGTTTGGATGGGTATGGCTACACCTTC. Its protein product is CASGLDGYGYTF.

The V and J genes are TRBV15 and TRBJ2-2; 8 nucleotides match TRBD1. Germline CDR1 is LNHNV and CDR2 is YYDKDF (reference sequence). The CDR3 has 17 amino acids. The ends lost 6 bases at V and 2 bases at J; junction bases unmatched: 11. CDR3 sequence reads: CATRSRGHFGNTGELFF. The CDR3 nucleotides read TGTGCCACCAGGTCCAGGGGGCATTTCGGAAACACCGGGGAGCTGTTTTTT.

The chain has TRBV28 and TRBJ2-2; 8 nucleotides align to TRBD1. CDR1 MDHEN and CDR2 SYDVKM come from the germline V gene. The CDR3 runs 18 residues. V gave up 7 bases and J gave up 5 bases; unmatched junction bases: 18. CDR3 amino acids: CASTLSSRTGPTTGELFF. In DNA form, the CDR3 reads TGTGCCAGCACCCTGTCCTCCCGGACAGGGCCTACTACCGGGGAGCTGTTTTTT.

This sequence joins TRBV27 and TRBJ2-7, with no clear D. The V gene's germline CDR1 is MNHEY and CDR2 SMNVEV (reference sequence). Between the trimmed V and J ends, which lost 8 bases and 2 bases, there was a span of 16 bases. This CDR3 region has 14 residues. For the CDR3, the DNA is TGTGCCAGCGGGCCAGTAAGGATCCCCTACGAGCAGTACTTC. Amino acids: CASGPVRIPYEQYF.

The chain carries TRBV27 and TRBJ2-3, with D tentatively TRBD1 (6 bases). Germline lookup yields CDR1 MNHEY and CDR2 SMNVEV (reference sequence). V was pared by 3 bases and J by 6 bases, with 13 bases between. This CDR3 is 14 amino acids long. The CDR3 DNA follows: TGTGCCAGCAGTTTGGCAGGGGTGGTGGATACGCAGTATTTT. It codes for CASSLAGVVDTQYF.

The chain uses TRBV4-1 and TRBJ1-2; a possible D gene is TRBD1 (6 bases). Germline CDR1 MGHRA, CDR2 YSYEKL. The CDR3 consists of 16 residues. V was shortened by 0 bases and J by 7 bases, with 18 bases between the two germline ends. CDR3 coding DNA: TGCGCCAGCAGCCAAGATAATACAGGGTTCGACTTTGGCTACACCTTC. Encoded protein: CASSQDNTGFDFGYTF.

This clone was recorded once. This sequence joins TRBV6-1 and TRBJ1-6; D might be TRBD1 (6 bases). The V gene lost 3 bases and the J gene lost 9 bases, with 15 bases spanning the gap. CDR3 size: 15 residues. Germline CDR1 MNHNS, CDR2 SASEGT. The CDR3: CASSDAGQTGSPLHF. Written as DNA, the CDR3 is TGTGCCAGCAGTGACGCAGGACAGACCGGTTCACCCCTCCACTTT.

The CDR3 DNA sequence: TGTGCCAGCTCACAAGACACGCGGACAGGGTCAGGCTCACCCCTCCACTTT. It is translated as CASSQDTRTGSGSPLHF. The chain joins TRBV18 to TRBJ1-6; 8 positions match TRBD1. CDR1 KGHSH and CDR2 LQKENI come from the germline V gene. The CDR3 runs to 17 residues. With 4 bases clipped from V and 10 bases from J, the junction kept 15 bases outside the gene matches.

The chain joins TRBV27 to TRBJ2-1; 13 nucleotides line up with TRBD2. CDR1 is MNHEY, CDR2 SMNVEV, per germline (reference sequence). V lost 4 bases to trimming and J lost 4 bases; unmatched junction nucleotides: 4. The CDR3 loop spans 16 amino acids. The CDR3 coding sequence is TGTGCCAGCAGTTCTGGACTAGCGGGGGAATACAATGAGCAGTTCTTC. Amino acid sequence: CASSSGLAGEYNEQFF.